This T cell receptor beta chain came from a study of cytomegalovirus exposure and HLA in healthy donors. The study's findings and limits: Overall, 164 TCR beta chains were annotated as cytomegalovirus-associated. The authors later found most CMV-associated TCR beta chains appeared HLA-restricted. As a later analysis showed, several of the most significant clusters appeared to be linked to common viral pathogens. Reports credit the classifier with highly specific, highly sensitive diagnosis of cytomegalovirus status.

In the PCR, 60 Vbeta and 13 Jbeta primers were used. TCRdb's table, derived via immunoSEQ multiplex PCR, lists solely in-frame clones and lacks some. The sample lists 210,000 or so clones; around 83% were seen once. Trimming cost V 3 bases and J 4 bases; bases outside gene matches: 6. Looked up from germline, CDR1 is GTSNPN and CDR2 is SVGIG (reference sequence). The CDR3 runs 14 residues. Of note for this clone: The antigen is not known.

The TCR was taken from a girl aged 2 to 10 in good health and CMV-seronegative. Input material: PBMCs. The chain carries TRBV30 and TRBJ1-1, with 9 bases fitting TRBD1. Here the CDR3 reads CAWSTDRGGTEAFF. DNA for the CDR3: TGTGCCTGGAGCACGGACAGGGGAGGCACTGAAGCTTTCTTT.